Reported below is one T cell receptor beta chain. Its antigen is not known. The sample belongs to a study of T-cell reconstitution after alpha-beta-depleted transplantation in children. Construction of the TCRbeta library involved unique molecular identifiers. Each CDR3 protein gets one entry after TCRdb re-called the PCR reads with MiXCR. The table has 600,000 or so distinct CDR3 sequences, 20% to 25% seen once. Points from the study as a whole: High day-60 TCRbeta diversity in some patients came from surviving recipient T cells and thymic progenitors.

This material consisted of PBMCs, mostly from graft donor cells, taken 360 days after TCRalphabeta/CD19-depleted stem cell transplant. The TCR sequence derives from a boy under two years old who had a stem cell transplant for acute myeloid leukemia, so the T cells may come from the graft donor.

CDR3 bases: TGTGCCATCAGTGAGTTCTCAGGGTCCGAGAATAGCAATCAGCCCCAGCATTTT. Protein product: CAISEFSGSENSNQPQHF. The chain recombines TRBV10-3 with TRBJ1-5; TRBD1 might be the D (5 bases). The germline V and J ends were trimmed by 1 base and 0 bases, with 16 bases remaining between them. This CDR3 is built from 18 residues. The germline V gene has CDR1 ENHRY and CDR2 SYGVKD.